This TCR beta chain was recovered during a study of blood T cell repertoires in COVID-19. Across the whole study: The samples span acute and convalescent COVID-19 from the United States, Italy and Spain. In each case, the material was cDNA or gDNA derived from T cells, B-cell-depleted T cells, or PBMCs.

Trimming at V came to 3 bases and at J to 2 bases, leaving 7 bases not matched to a gene. The CDR3 has 15 residues. Germline CDR1 is PRHDT and CDR2 is FYEKMQ (reference sequence). Under the authors' procedure: Reference gene primer amplification gave nucleated cell count estimates. Produced via immunoSEQ multiplex PCR; TCRdb's table is partial and in-frame only. The V and J calls and clone size were taken over from that table, and D and trimming were inferred from the DNA. The repertoire holds 220,000 or so clones, approximately 85% seen once, with 8% to 9% in the top ten. Recruited during active infection, patients (from Seattle) were subsequently followed longitudinally.

The TCR was taken from an elderly woman with COVID-19, enrolled during active disease. J is TRBJ2-7 and V is TRBV13; 7 bases match TRBD1. Sequences were obtained from peripheral blood. The CDR3 is CASSLPGTGAYEQYF. The CDR3 DNA sequence: TGTGCCAGCAGCTTGCCGGGAACAGGGGCCTACGAGCAGTACTTC.